The following is a T cell receptor (beta chain) sequence with its context. Produced via immunoSEQ multiplex PCR; TCRdb's table is partial and in-frame only. The profile shows just over 2,000,000 clones, about 95% of them singletons. These data come from a study of shared clonotypes between healthy human individuals. Naive CD8 cells, CD45RO-negative and positively selected for CCR7, excluded terminally differentiated effector memory CD45RA+ cells. CDR1 is SGHVS, CDR2 FQNEAQ, per germline. This CDR3 is 15 amino acids long. Trimming left V 0 bases short and J 2 bases short, with 11 bases between. The J gene is TRBJ2-7, the V gene TRBV7-8, with TRBD1 as a possible D gene (6 bases). The clonotype originates from a man between 18 and 29 years old in good health. Sequenced sample: naive CD8+ T cells sorted from blood. CDR3 in amino acids: CASSLALQGAYEQYF. CDR3 in DNA: TGTGCCAGCAGCTTAGCGCTACAGGGAGCCTACGAGCAGTACTTC.